One and the same sample provided the 29 T cell receptor beta chains below, sequenced in a study of beta chain features in type 1 diabetes. Every isolated RNA sample was fully reverse transcribed, so sequencing captured expressed TCRB transcripts. Clones were sequenced by immunoSEQ multiplex PCR, and TCRdb holds only the in-frame ones, with some missing. This table holds about 620,000 clones, 15% to 19% found once. Sequencing input: naive CD4+ T cells from blood. The receptors derive from a man in his late teens or twenties in good health.

V usage is TRBV7-3 and J usage is TRBJ1-1; TRBD1 might be the D (5 bases). Germline CDR1 SGHTA, CDR2 FQGTGA. The CDR3 has 16 residues. V was clipped by 3 bases and J by 0 bases, with 14 bases between them. Here the CDR3 DNA reads TGTGCCAGCAGCTTTGGGGCAGGGATGGTGAACACTGAAGCTTTCTTT. This codes for CASSFGAGMVNTEAFF.

The genes are TRBV6-6 and TRBJ2-7; D unresolved. This CDR3 comprises 14 residues. The germline gives CDR1 MNHNY, CDR2 SVGAGI (reference sequence). V was shortened by 4 bases and J by 2 bases, with 12 bases between the two germline ends. As DNA, the CDR3 is TGTGCCAGCAGTTCGCCGGGCCTGGCCTACGAGCAGTACTTC. Translating gives CASSSPGLAYEQYF.

This chain connects TRBV19 to TRBJ2-1; 10 nucleotides line up with TRBD1. The CDR3 totals 13 residues. V lost 9 bases and J lost 10; bases outside the gene matches: 9. Germline CDR1 LNHDA, CDR2 SQIVND (reference sequence). The CDR3 DNA reads as TGTGCCAGCACAGACAGGGGGCGAGGCGAGCAGTTCTTC. Protein sequence: CASTDRGRGEQFF.

The chain has TRBV14 and TRBJ1-5; no clear D gene. The CDR3 runs to 13 residues. Deletions cut 4 bases from V and 10 bases from J, with 14 bases between. From germline, CDR1 is SGHDN and CDR2 FVKESK. The CDR3 nucleotides read TGTGCCAGCAGCCCCTCTCCGAATCCACCCCAGCATTTT. Encoded protein: CASSPSPNPPQHF.

This clone was seen a handful of times. This chain uses TRBV7-8 with TRBJ1-4; D is possibly TRBD1 (6 bases). CDR3 length: 16 amino acids. Per germline, CDR1 SGHVS and CDR2 FQNEAQ. Between the trimmed V and J ends, which lost 7 bases and 4 bases, there was a span of 19 bases. The CDR3 is CASTLRRDTYNEKLFF. The CDR3 DNA is TGTGCCAGCACCCTCCGACGGGACACCTATAATGAAAAACTGTTTTTT. The variable domain in full, with the rest retrieved from reference TRBV7-8 and TRBJ1-4, is GAGVSQSPRYKVAKRGQDVALRCDPISGHVSLFWYQQALGQGPEFLTYFQNEAQLDKSGLPSDRFFAERPEGSVSTLKIQRTQQEDSAVYLCASTLRRDTYNEKLFFGSGTQLSVL.

V and J are TRBV4-3 and TRBJ1-2; no reliable D call. Germline V gene data show CDR1 as LGHNA and CDR2 as YSLEER. The CDR3 is 15 amino acids. The V and J ends lost 1 base and 0 bases respectively, with 9 bases between them. The CDR3 nucleotides read TGCGCCAGCAGCCAAGCCTCAACAGCTAACTATGGCTACACCTTC. Its translation: CASSQASTANYGYTF.

The rearrangement uses TRBV7-8 and TRBJ1-4; possibly TRBD1 for D (6 bases). Germline V gene sequence: CDR1 SGHVS, CDR2 FQNEAQ. The CDR3 is made up of 16 amino acids. V was cut by 3 bases and J by 2 bases, with 13 bases left in between. CDR3 DNA sequence: TGTGCCAGCAGCTTGCAGGGGTTTAGGACTAATGAAAAACTGTTTTTT. Translation: CASSLQGFRTNEKLFF.

This clone was recorded a few times. The chain has TRBV9 and TRBJ1-5; D unclear. CDR3 length equals 15 residues. Trimming cost V 2 bases and J 7 bases, with 16 bases left between them. CDR1 SGDLS and CDR2 YYNGEE come from the germline V gene. CDR3 sequence: CASSVSATGSQPQHF. The CDR3 bases are TGTGCCAGCAGCGTCTCCGCGACGGGGTCCCAGCCCCAGCATTTT.

The V gene is TRBV29-1, the J gene TRBJ1-1, with D possibly being TRBD1 (5 bases). This CDR3 has 15 residues. V was shortened by 4 bases and J by 4 bases, with 19 bases between the two germline ends. Germline CDR1 is SQVTM and CDR2 is ANQGSEA. CDR3 sequence reads: CSVVDPGGDSTEAFF. CDR3 DNA sequence: TGCAGCGTTGTGGACCCTGGGGGAGATAGCACTGAAGCTTTCTTT.

V usage is TRBV5-1 and J usage is TRBJ2-3; weak D call: TRBD1 (6 bases). This CDR3 spans 13 amino acids. V was cut by 2 bases and J by 5 bases, with 9 bases left in between. Germline V gives CDR1 SGHRS, CDR2 YFSETQ. The CDR3 DNA follows: TGCGCCAGCAGCTTCCCAGGGGAAGATACGCAGTATTTT. Amino acids: CASSFPGEDTQYF. Together with reference TRBV5-1 and TRBJ2-3, the CDR3 gives the full variable domain: KAGVTQTPRYLIKTRGQQVTLSCSPISGHRSVSWYQQTPGQGLQFLFEYFSETQRNKGNFPGRFSGRQFSNSRSEMNVSTLELGDSALYLCASSFPGEDTQYFGPGTRLTVL.

A few counts support this clone. The chain recombines TRBV29-1 with TRBJ2-7; 7 bases line up with TRBD2. The V segment lost 8 bases and the J segment 2 bases; nucleotides outside the gene matches: 12. The germline V gene has CDR1 SQVTM and CDR2 ANQGSEA. The CDR3 runs 14 residues. Here the CDR3 DNA reads TGCAGCCCCACAAGGAGGGAGGGGACCTACGAGCAGTACTTC. Amino acid sequence: CSPTRREGTYEQYF.

This chain connects TRBV14 to TRBJ1-2; no reliable D call. The V gene's germline CDR1 is SGHDN and CDR2 FVKESK. There are 17 residues in the CDR3. V lost 0 bases to trimming and J lost 5 bases, with 19 bases between them. CDR3 loop: CASSQDQARWGYYGYTF. As DNA, the CDR3 is TGTGCCAGCAGCCAAGATCAGGCGAGGTGGGGATATTATGGCTACACCTTC.

The sample holds a few counts of this clone. V usage is TRBV2 and J usage is TRBJ2-5, with 9 bases aligning to TRBD1. V lost 6 bases, J lost 7 bases, and 9 bases stayed unmatched. This CDR3 is 14 amino acids long. Per the germline V gene, CDR1 is SNHLY and CDR2 is FYNNEI. CDR3 bases: TGTGCCAGCAGCGGGACAGGGAGTGTTGTGACCCAGTACTTC. Translating gives CASSGTGSVVTQYF.

The chain is built from TRBV19 and TRBJ1-1; TRBD1 aligns across 7 bases. CDR3 length equals 11 residues. V dropped 5 bases and J dropped 8; count of bases not matched to a gene: 2. CDR1 LNHDA and CDR2 SQIVND come from the germline V gene (reference sequence). The CDR3 is CASSDRAEAFF. The DNA for the CDR3 is TGTGCCAGTAGTGACAGGGCGGAAGCTTTCTTT.

This clone has just a few counts. This chain connects TRBV5-4 to TRBJ2-1; 8 bases agree with TRBD2. Per the germline V gene, CDR1 is SGHNT and CDR2 is YYREEE (reference sequence). V shed 4 bases and J 5 bases; nucleotides not matched to a gene: 14. The CDR3 length is 17 residues. CDR3: CASSQDPLAAQHNEQFF. CDR3 nucleotides: TGTGCCAGCAGCCAGGACCCACTAGCGGCCCAACACAATGAGCAGTTCTTC. The full variable domain, rest sourced from reference TRBV5-4 and TRBJ2-1, is ETGVTQSPTHLIKTRGQQVTLRCSSQSGHNTVSWYQQALGQGPQFIFQYYREEENGRGNFPPRFSGLQFPNYSSELNVNALELDDSALYLCASSQDPLAAQHNEQFFGPGTRLTVL.

This clone was picked up a small number of times. The same CDR3 can be traced to other DNA sequences in this sample. The rearrangement uses TRBV14 and TRBJ2-2; no clear D. The CDR3 has 14 residues. The V gene's germline CDR1 is SGHDN and CDR2 FVKESK. V shed 0 bases and J shed 2 bases, with 4 bases lying between them. The CDR3 here is CASSQDANTGELFF. DNA of the CDR3: TGTGCCAGCAGCCAAGATGCCAACACCGGGGAGCTGTTTTTT.

The rearrangement joins TRBV19 to TRBJ1-4, with D uncertain. The CDR3 sequence is 14 residues long. The germline V gene has CDR1 LNHDA and CDR2 SQIVND (reference sequence). Trimming left V 9 bases short and J 0 bases short, with 11 bases between. The CDR3 here is CASNGGATNEKLFF. The CDR3 DNA follows: TGTGCCAGCAATGGTGGTGCAACTAATGAAAAACTGTTTTTT. The full variable domain, rest sourced from reference TRBV19 and TRBJ1-4, is DGGITQSPKYLFRKEGQNVTLSCEQNLNHDAMYWYRQDPGQGLRLIYYSQIVNDFQKGDIAEGYSVSREKKESFPLTVTSAQKNPTAFYLCASNGGATNEKLFFGSGTQLSVL.

This clone was found a few times. The chain carries TRBV6-5 and TRBJ2-7; D not certain. CDR3 length equals 13 residues. The ends were cut back, 8 bases at V and 0 bases at J, with 11 bases in the middle. Germline CDR1 and CDR2: MNHEY and SVGAGI. In DNA, the CDR3 is TGTGCCAGCGGTGACGGATTCTCCTACGAGCAGTACTTC. Encoded protein: CASGDGFSYEQYF.

Only a few counts were recorded for this clone. The chain uses TRBV7-6 and TRBJ2-1; TRBD2 matches at 7 bases. CDR1 and CDR2 (germline): SGHVS, FNYEAQ. J gave up 9 bases and V 5 bases, and 16 bases lay outside the gene matches. The CDR3 is 16 amino acids. CDR3 DNA: TGTGCCAGCAGCCGGCTTAGCGGGCCCACCCCCAGTGAGCAGTTCTTC. Its protein is CASSRLSGPTPSEQFF.

The chain carries TRBV19 and TRBJ1-5; weak D call: TRBD1 (6 bases). The CDR3 loop spans 17 amino acids. V lost 3 bases and J lost 6, with 21 bases in between. Germline CDR1 is LNHDA and CDR2 is SQIVND (reference sequence). DNA for the CDR3: TGTGCCAGTAGTATTATGTTAAGGGGGGCGCACAGTCAGCCCCAGCATTTT. Translated, it gives CASSIMLRGAHSQPQHF.

This sequence joins TRBV12-5 and TRBJ2-3; TRBD2 matches at 14 bases. The J segment lost 2 bases and the V segment lost 4 bases, leaving 17 bases of the junction unmatched. Germline V gene sequence: CDR1 LGHNT, CDR2 FRNRAP. This CDR3 is 21 amino acids long. The CDR3 region has the DNA TGTGCTAGTGGTTGGGCCGGGAGAGGACTAGCGGGAGGCCACTTCACAGATACGCAGTATTTT. The encoded protein is CASGWAGRGLAGGHFTDTQYF.

CDR3 sequence: CASSLVAQGGEKLFF. DNA for the CDR3: TGTGCCAGCAGCTTAGTAGCACAGGGTGGAGAAAAACTGTTTTTT. This chain links TRBV7-2 with TRBJ1-4; TRBD1 is a possible D gene (6 bases). Per the germline V gene, CDR1 is SGHTA and CDR2 is FQGNSA. The CDR3 consists of 15 residues. The ends were cut back, 1 base at V and 8 bases at J, with 14 bases in the middle. The full variable domain, completed using reference TRBV7-2 and TRBJ1-4, is GAGVSQSPSNKVTEKGKDVELRCDPISGHTALYWYRQSLGQGLEFLIYFQGNSAPDKSGLPSDRFSAERTGGSVSTLTIQRTQQEDSAVYLCASSLVAQGGEKLFFGSGTQLSVL.

This rearrangement joins TRBV27 to TRBJ2-1, with TRBD2 as a possible D gene (6 bases). The CDR3 loop spans 15 amino acids. V was cut by 3 bases and J by 2 bases, with 11 bases left in between. Germline loops: CDR1 MNHEY, CDR2 SMNVEV (reference sequence). For the CDR3, the DNA is TGTGCCAGCAGTTTTGGGGGGTCCCCCTACAATGAGCAGTTCTTC. Encoded protein: CASSFGGSPYNEQFF.

A few counts support this clone. This chain connects TRBV11-3 to TRBJ2-7; maybe TRBD2 (5 bases). V was shortened by 0 bases and J by 7 bases, with 16 bases between the two germline ends. Germline lookup yields CDR1 SGHNT and CDR2 YENEEA. There are 15 residues in the CDR3. For the CDR3, the DNA is TGTGCCAGCAGCTTAGATGCGGAGGAGGTGGAAGAGCAGTACTTC. This sequence encodes CASSLDAEEVEEQYF.

This clone appeared a few times. The J gene is TRBJ2-3, the V gene TRBV5-4, with D hard to call. V was trimmed by 0 bases and J by 6 bases, leaving 14 bases between them. CDR3 length: 15 amino acids. The germline V gene has CDR1 SGHNT and CDR2 YYREEE (reference sequence). DNA for the CDR3: TGTGCCAGCAGCTTGGCTAACCCCTCGGTGGATACGCAGTATTTT. Its translation: CASSLANPSVDTQYF.

The chain uses TRBV30 and TRBJ1-4; TRBD1 agrees at 7 bases. The CDR3 covers 14 residues. Germline CDR1 GTSNPN, CDR2 SVGIG (reference sequence). The V and J ends lost 1 base and 7 bases, in that order; junction bases with no gene match: 6. The chain's CDR3 is CAWSGTGAGEKLFF. For the CDR3, the DNA is TGTGCCTGGAGTGGCACAGGGGCGGGTGAAAAACTGTTTTTT.

This clone turned up a few times. The chain carries TRBV7-8 and TRBJ2-1; the D gene is possibly TRBD1 (6 bases). The CDR3 is 14 residues long. V was cut by 6 bases and J by 6 bases, with 15 bases left in between. The germline gives CDR1 SGHVS, CDR2 FQNEAQ. CDR3 residues: CASSKTGHLNEQFF. The CDR3 DNA is TGTGCCAGCAGTAAAACGGGACACCTCAATGAGCAGTTCTTC.

This clone was observed a handful of times. V and J are TRBV19 and TRBJ2-7; D unclear. This CDR3 region has 13 residues. Germline loops: CDR1 LNHDA, CDR2 SQIVND (reference sequence). With 0 bases removed from V and 3 bases from J, the gap between germline ends came to 6 bases. CDR3 DNA sequence: TGTGCCAGTAGTATAGATCGAGGCTACGAGCAGTACTTC. It yields the protein CASSIDRGYEQYF.

V is TRBV29-1 and J is TRBJ1-4, with 9 bases matching TRBD1. The length of the CDR3 is 13 residues. Germline V gives CDR1 SQVTM, CDR2 ANQGSEA. The V segment lost 6 bases and the J segment 5 bases; nucleotides outside the gene matches: 4. CDR3 bases: TGCAGCGTGAGGACAGGGGAGAATGAAAAACTGTTTTTT. Translation gives CSVRTGENEKLFF.